These T cell receptor beta chains were read from a single sample in a study of human T cells and chemical hapten exposure. MiXCR, run by TCRdb on the RACE reads, gives a single entry per CDR3 protein. The sample lists 50,000 to 70,000 distinct CDR3 sequences, 9.5% to 10% occurring once. Sequenced here: whole blood, sampled in connection with sensitization to the hapten diphenylcyclopropenone (DPC). Receptors were obtained from a man aged 35 to 55 with alopecia areata. Some clones in this sample may be carry-over from other donors' samples. The CDR3 runs from the conserved cysteine through the conserved F or W. D genes are given only for firm matches. Only some rows state a clone size, as once, few, many or a class for expanded clones.

V	J	size	D	DNA	CDR3
TRBV24-1	TRBJ2-7	few	TRBD2	TGTGCCACCAGTGGTAAAGCGGGAGACGGGTACGAGCAGTACTTC	CATSGKAGDGYEQYF
TRBV27	TRBJ2-7	few	NA	TGTGCCAGCAGTCGACGATTGGGTCCTTACGAGCAGTACTTC	CASSRRLGPYEQYF
TRBV7-9	TRBJ2-1	many	NA	TGTGCCAGCAGCTTAGCCCTAGCCGACGACAATGAGCAGTTCTTC	CASSLALADDNEQFF
TRBV5-1	TRBJ2-6	NA	NA	TGCGCCAGCAGCGCTGCCCTCTCTGGGGCCAACGTCCTGACTTTC	CASSAALSGANVLTF
TRBV5-4	TRBJ2-3	NA	NA	TGTGCCAGCAGCTTGAGGTTAACGGGAGATGGAGATACGCAGTATTTT	CASSLRLTGDGDTQYF
TRBV7-3	TRBJ1-3	many	NA	TGTGCCAGCAGCTTAACGGAGGGAGCTGGAAACACCATATATTTT	CASSLTEGAGNTIYF
TRBV11-2	TRBJ2-1	few	NA	TGTGCCAGCAGCTTAAAACCGGCATGGGACAACAATGAGCAGTTCTTC	CASSLKPAWDNNEQFF
TRBV24-1	TRBJ2-1	NA	NA	TGTGCCACCAGTGATTTGGGAGGGGTCGAGCAGTTCTTC	CATSDLGGVEQFF
TRBV7-2	TRBJ2-1	NA	NA	TGTGCCAGCAGCTTAGGCCAATTGGGGGAGCAGTTCTTC	CASSLGQLGEQFF
TRBV12-3/TRBV12-4	TRBJ1-1	NA	NA	TGTGCCAGCAGCCCAATGGGGGCCACGACGAACACTGAAGCCTTCTTT	CASSPMGATTNTEAFF
TRBV19	TRBJ1-5	NA	TRBD1	TGTGCCACGAAGGGGACAGGGGGCTATCAGCCCCAGCATTTT	CATKGTGGYQPQHF
TRBV7-3	TRBJ2-3	few	TRBD1	TGTGCCAGCAGCTTAACGGGACAGGGGACAGATACGCAGTATTTT	CASSLTGQGTDTQYF
TRBV9	TRBJ2-2	many	TRBD1	TGTGCCAGCAGCGTAGGCAGGGGGCGCAATTCCGCCGGGGAGCTGTTTTTT	CASSVGRGRNSAGELFF
TRBV11-2	TRBJ2-1	many	TRBD2	TGTGCCAGCAGTGGACTAGCGGACAATGAGCAGTTCTTC	CASSGLADNEQFF
TRBV28	TRBJ2-4	few	NA	TGTGCCAGCAGTCAGAGAACCGGACAGTTACACATTCAGTACTTC	CASSQRTGQLHIQYF
TRBV7-3	TRBJ2-7	few	TRBD2	TGTGCCAGCAGCTTAAACCCTGTAGCGGGAAAGAACTACGAGCAGTACTTC	CASSLNPVAGKNYEQYF